The 8 T cell receptor beta chains below all came from one sample that was sequenced in a study of CD8 T cell repertoires and HIV-1 epitope variants. Their antigens remain unidentified. Some clones are missing from TCRdb's copy, which holds only in-frame ones; the method was immunoSEQ multiplex PCR. The data hold over 5,000 clones, with about 65% observed a single time. Source material: cultured CD8+ T cells derived from PBMCs. Every receptor here comes from a male donor with HIV.

The CDR3 coding sequence is TGTGCCAGTAGTATAGAAACGACAAAGAACACTGAAGCTTTCTTT. Translation gives CASSIETTKNTEAFF. The chain employs TRBV19 and TRBJ1-1, with no clear D. V was cut by 0 bases and J by 1 base, with 9 bases left in between. Looked up from germline, CDR1 is LNHDA and CDR2 is SQIVND (reference sequence). The CDR3 loop spans 15 amino acids.

This clone turned up a few times. CDR3 bases: TGTGCCAGCAGCTCTCCGGGGGACGAGCAGTACTTC. Translating gives CASSSPGDEQYF. The rearrangement links TRBV5-5 to TRBJ2-7, with a possible D match to TRBD2 (6 bases). Trimming left V 3 bases short and J 5 bases short, with 9 bases between. The CDR3 runs to 12 residues. CDR1 and CDR2 from the germline V gene are SGHKS and YYEKEE (reference sequence).

By frequency in the sample, this clone is medium-sized (0.01 to 0.1%). This sequence joins TRBV7-9 and TRBJ2-1; weak D call: TRBD2 (5 bases). V was cut by 5 bases and J by 9 bases, with 11 bases left in between. The CDR3 totals 12 residues. The germline CDR1 and CDR2 sequences are SEHNR and FQNEAQ (reference sequence). DNA for the CDR3: TGTGCCAGCAGCCGCTCGGGGTTTGAGCAGTTCTTC. Translation: CASSRSGFEQFF.

This rearrangement joins TRBV5-1 to TRBJ2-1; D is perhaps TRBD1 (6 bases). This CDR3 is 16 amino acids long. The ends were cut back, 0 bases at V and 2 bases at J, with 12 bases in the middle. Germline V gene sequence: CDR1 SGHRS, CDR2 YFSETQ. The CDR3 spells CASSLGGPKTYNEQFF. CDR3 DNA: TGCGCCAGCAGCTTGGGGGGGCCCAAAACCTACAATGAGCAGTTCTTC.

The rearrangement uses TRBV9 and TRBJ2-5, with D unclear. CDR1 is SGDLS, CDR2 YYNGEE, per germline. The CDR3 contains 15 residues. V lost 2 bases and J 2 bases, leaving 13 bases between the germline ends. CDR3 amino acids: CASSVSHLEQETQYF. CDR3 coding DNA: TGTGCCAGCAGCGTGTCGCATTTAGAACAAGAGACCCAGTACTTC.

The chain is built from TRBV2 and TRBJ1-1; D gene ambiguous. The V end lost 6 bases, the J end lost 1 base, and 6 bases lay between the germline ends. The length of the CDR3 is 12 residues. Per the germline V gene, CDR1 is SNHLY and CDR2 is FYNNEI. The CDR3 is CASRAANTEAFF. The CDR3 coding sequence is TGTGCCAGCAGAGCGGCGAACACTGAAGCTTTCTTT.

This clone was detected only a few times. The rearrangement joins TRBV5-1 to TRBJ1-5; D remains ambiguous. The germline V gene has CDR1 SGHRS and CDR2 YFSETQ. This CDR3 has 15 residues. Trimming took 4 bases from V and 4 from J, leaving 15 bases between them. DNA for the CDR3: TGCGCCAGCAGCCAGGTACCGGGAGGGAATCAGCCCCAGCATTTT. This sequence encodes CASSQVPGGNQPQHF.

Concerning this clone: Its ends do not fully match the called genes, so a read error is possible. The chain joins TRBV12-5 to TRBJ1-1; D gene ambiguous. The CDR3 is 8 residues long. Germline V gives CDR1 LGHNT, CDR2 FRNRAP. CDR3 protein: CVTRGAFF. The DNA for the CDR3 is TGCGTCACGCGAGGCGCTTTCTTT. The full variable domain, its missing parts supplied by reference TRBV12-5 and TRBJ1-1, is DARVTQTPRHKVTEMGQEVTMRCQPILGHNTVFWYRQTMMQGLELLAYFRNRAPLDDSGMPKDRFSAEMPDATLATLKIQPSEPRDSAVYFCVTRGAFFGQGTRLTVV.